The 9 T cell receptor beta chains below come from one sample, sequenced in a study of T cell changes during pregnancy in multiple sclerosis. Data came from immunoSEQ multiplex PCR; TCRdb stores just in-frame clones and leaves some out. The sample holds some 40,000 clones; about 90% are singletons and the top ten take 0.3% to 0.4%. Here the sequenced sample was CD4+ T cells from peripheral blood mononuclear cells, taken in the third trimester of pregnancy. The receptors shown here come from a female donor in good health, enrolled as a control in a pregnancy study.

This chain uses TRBV9 with TRBJ1-1, with D tentatively TRBD1 (6 bases). Germline V gives CDR1 SGDLS, CDR2 YYNGEE. The CDR3 runs to 17 residues. With 0 bases removed from V and 0 bases from J, the gap between germline ends came to 15 bases. The chain's CDR3 is CASSVGFQGRVNTEAFF. The CDR3 DNA is TGTGCCAGCAGCGTAGGGTTCCAGGGGAGGGTGAACACTGAAGCTTTCTTT.

In its sample, this clone was seen a few times. The chain's CDR3 is CASSSQETQYF. The CDR3 nucleotides are TGCGCCAGCAGCTCACAAGAGACCCAGTACTTC. The gene calls are TRBV5-1 and TRBJ2-5, with D unclear. V was clipped by 3 bases and J by 2 bases, with 2 bases between them. CDR3 size: 11 residues. Germline lookup yields CDR1 SGHRS and CDR2 YFSETQ.

The V call is TRBV5-1, the J call TRBJ2-1, with 11 bases aligning to TRBD2. In germline, CDR1 is SGHRS, CDR2 YFSETQ. The J segment lost 5 bases and the V segment lost 1 base, leaving 5 bases of the junction unmatched. The CDR3 has 16 amino acids. The CDR3 DNA reads TGCGCCAGCAGCTTGTTGTCTAGCGGGGGGAACAATGAGCAGTTCTTC. Protein sequence: CASSLLSSGGNNEQFF.

The V call is TRBV7-2, the J call TRBJ1-4; D ambiguous. The germline gives CDR1 SGHTA, CDR2 FQGNSA. The CDR3 covers 14 residues. The V end lost 4 bases, the J end lost 8 bases, and 14 bases lay between the germline ends. The CDR3 DNA follows: TGTGCCAGCAGCTCCCATGGAGGGCGAGAAAAACTGTTTTTT. This codes for CASSSHGGREKLFF.

This clone has a single count. The chain recombines TRBV2 with TRBJ2-3, with 7 bases lining up with TRBD2. The CDR3 loop spans 13 amino acids. Germline values: CDR1 SNHLY, CDR2 FYNNEI. V dropped 8 bases and J dropped 2; count of bases not matched to a gene: 4. The CDR3 nucleotides read TGTGCCAGCTTCCTAGCGGACACAGATACGCAGTATTTT. Protein: CASFLADTDTQYF.

This clone was seen a handful of times. The V call is TRBV9, the J call TRBJ2-3; 9 bases map to TRBD2. J gave up 3 bases and V 2 bases, and 7 bases lay outside the gene matches. The germline V gene has CDR1 SGDLS and CDR2 YYNGEE. This CDR3 comprises 16 residues. The CDR3 nucleotides are TGTGCCAGCAGCGTGGCCAGCGGGGGGTGGACAGATACGCAGTATTTT. Encoded protein: CASSVASGGWTDTQYF.

The genes are TRBV4-1 and TRBJ1-4; D gene unclear. There are 15 residues in the CDR3. Between the trimmed V and J ends, which lost 0 bases and 7 bases, there was a span of 12 bases. Germline V gene data show CDR1 as MGHRA and CDR2 as YSYEKL. The CDR3 coding sequence is TGCGCCAGCAGCCAAGATCGGGTCCTGACTGAAAAACTGTTTTTT. This translates into CASSQDRVLTEKLFF.

The chain has TRBV10-3 and TRBJ2-1, with a possible D match to TRBD2 (6 bases). V lost 3 bases, J lost 0 bases, and 12 bases lay in between. This CDR3 is built from 16 residues. Germline CDR1 and CDR2: ENHRY and SYGVKD. CDR3 bases: TGTGCCATCAGTGACTCTTCTAGCGTCTCCTACAATGAGCAGTTCTTC. Translating gives CAISDSSSVSYNEQFF.

The genes are TRBV19 and TRBJ2-7; D may be TRBD1 (5 bases). Trimming shortened V by 6 bases and J by 0 bases, and 15 bases separated the two germline ends. The CDR3 length is 15 residues. The germline gives CDR1 LNHDA, CDR2 SQIVND (reference sequence). The CDR3: CASRHQDKSSYEQYF. CDR3 nucleotides: TGTGCCAGTAGGCATCAGGACAAATCCTCCTACGAGCAGTACTTC.